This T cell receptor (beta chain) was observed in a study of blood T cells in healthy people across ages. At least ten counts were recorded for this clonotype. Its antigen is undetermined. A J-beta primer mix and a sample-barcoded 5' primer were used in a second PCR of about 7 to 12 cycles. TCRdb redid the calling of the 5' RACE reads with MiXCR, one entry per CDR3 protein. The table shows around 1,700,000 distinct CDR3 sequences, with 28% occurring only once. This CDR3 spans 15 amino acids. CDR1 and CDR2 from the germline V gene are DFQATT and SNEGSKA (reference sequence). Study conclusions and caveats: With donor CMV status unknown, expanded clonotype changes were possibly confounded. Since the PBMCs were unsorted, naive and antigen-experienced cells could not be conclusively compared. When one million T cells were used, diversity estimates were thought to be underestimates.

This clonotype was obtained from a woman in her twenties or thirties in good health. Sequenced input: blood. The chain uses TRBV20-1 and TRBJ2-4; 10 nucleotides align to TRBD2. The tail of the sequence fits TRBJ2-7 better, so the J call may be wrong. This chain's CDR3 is CSAKSASGGTYEQYF. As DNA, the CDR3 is TGCAGTGCTAAATCAGCTAGCGGGGGTACCTACGAGCAGTACTTC.